The next 29 T cell receptor beta chains were all read from a single sample in a study of T cell repertoires in cytomegalovirus infection. TCRdb re-called the reads with MiXCR, one entry per CDR3 protein. The table lists over 300,000 distinct CDR3 sequences, around a sixth of them singletons. The sequenced sample was PBMCs. These receptors originate from a human donor in good health (CMV status not recorded). Some clones in this sample may be carry-over from other donors' samples.

This clonotype was counted a few times. V usage is TRBV24-1 and J usage is TRBJ1-4; D remains unclear. V lost 7 bases, J lost 0 bases, and 8 bases lay in between. Germline V gene lookup returns CDR1 KGHDR and CDR2 SFDVKD. This CDR3 has 14 residues. The CDR3 nucleotides are TGTGCCACCAGCCAGGACGCAACTAATGAAAAACTGTTTTTT. Translating gives CATSQDATNEKLFF.

The rearrangement joins TRBV11-3 to TRBJ1-1, with 10 bases lining up with TRBD1. V lost 5 bases to trimming and J lost 2 bases; unmatched junction nucleotides: 8. Germline V gene data show CDR1 as SGHNT and CDR2 as YENEEA. This CDR3 contains 16 residues. DNA of the CDR3: TGTGCCAGCAGCCCCGGGACAGGGGATCAAAACACTGAAGCTTTCTTT. Its protein is CASSPGTGDQNTEAFF. Full variable domain (outside the CDR3, taken from reference TRBV11-3 and TRBJ1-1): EAGVVQSPRYKIIEKKQPVAFWCNPISGHNTLYWYLQNLGQGPELLIRYENEEAVDDSQLPKDRFSAERLKGVDSTLKIQPAELGDSAVYLCASSPGTGDQNTEAFFGQGTRLTVV.

The genes are TRBV10-3 and TRBJ2-3; D is possibly TRBD2 (5 bases). The CDR3 extends over 16 amino acids. V was clipped by 0 bases and J by 3 bases, with 13 bases between them. Germline values: CDR1 ENHRY, CDR2 SYGVKD. The CDR3 sequence is CAISESPGMRTDTQYF. In DNA, the CDR3 is TGTGCCATCAGTGAGTCACCGGGGATGAGAACAGATACGCAGTATTTT.

The chain uses TRBV5-4 and TRBJ2-3; tentatively, D is TRBD2 (6 bases). V lost 1 base and J 1 base, leaving 13 bases between the germline ends. Germline V gene data show CDR1 as SGHNT and CDR2 as YYREEE (reference sequence). The length of the CDR3 is 16 residues. The CDR3 is CASSLRELAGTDTQYF. The DNA of the CDR3 is TGTGCCAGCAGCTTGCGTGAACTAGCAGGCACAGATACGCAGTATTTT.

V is TRBV3-1 and J is TRBJ1-1; a weak D match, TRBD1 (5 bases). Looked up from germline, CDR1 is LGHDT and CDR2 is YNNKEL (reference sequence). The CDR3 sequence is 14 residues long. Trimming cost V 4 bases and J 5 bases, with 14 bases left between them. This chain's CDR3 is CASSPDLEGTEAFF. CDR3 DNA: TGTGCCAGCAGCCCGGATTTGGAGGGGACTGAAGCTTTCTTT. Based on the CDR3 plus reference TRBV3-1 and TRBJ1-1, the full variable domain is DTAVSQTPKYLVTQMGNDKSIKCEQNLGHDTMYWYKQDSKKFLKIMFSYNNKELIINETVPNRFSPKSPDKAHLNLHINSLELGDSAVYFCASSPDLEGTEAFFGQGTRLTVV.

This clonotype showed up many times. The rearrangement uses TRBV7-9 and TRBJ1-3; TRBD1 is a possible D gene (6 bases). Germline CDR1 reads SEHNR; CDR2 reads FQNEAQ (reference sequence). V was pared by 7 bases and J by 2 bases, with 24 bases between. This CDR3 has 18 residues. For the CDR3, the DNA is TGTGCCAGCAACACCGGGTCGGGGACAACCTTAACTGGAAACACCATATATTTT. Translation: CASNTGSGTTLTGNTIYF.

This clonotype was counted many times. The J gene is TRBJ2-2, the V gene TRBV7-2; TRBD1 might be the D (5 bases). This CDR3 is 16 amino acids long. Germline V gene lookup returns CDR1 SGHTA and CDR2 FQGNSA. Between the trimmed V and J ends, which lost 2 bases and 0 bases, there was a span of 10 bases. The CDR3 DNA reads TGTGCCAGCAGCTTATGGGCAGGGTCGAACACCGGGGAGCTGTTTTTT. This gives the protein CASSLWAGSNTGELFF.

The chain uses TRBV5-4 and TRBJ1-1; TRBD1 aligns across 8 bases. Per germline, CDR1 SGHNT and CDR2 YYREEE (reference sequence). The V and J ends lost 1 base and 7 bases, in that order; junction bases with no gene match: 3. The CDR3 spans 13 residues. The CDR3 DNA is TGTGCCAGCAGCTTGTATGACAGGGGTGAAGCTTTCTTT. This translates into CASSLYDRGEAFF. Full variable domain (outside the CDR3, taken from reference TRBV5-4 and TRBJ1-1): ETGVTQSPTHLIKTRGQQVTLRCSSQSGHNTVSWYQQALGQGPQFIFQYYREEENGRGNFPPRFSGLQFPNYSSELNVNALELDDSALYLCASSLYDRGEAFFGQGTRLTVV.

This clonotype was recorded at least ten times. The V gene is TRBV4-3, the J gene TRBJ1-5; 7 bases line up with TRBD1. Germline-derived CDR1 and CDR2 are LGHNA and YSLEER. This CDR3 is 18 amino acids long. The junction had 12 bases not matched to a gene; V was cut back by 0 bases and J by 4 bases. The CDR3 bases are TGCGCCAGCAGCCAAGAGCGACGTGCGGGGGACAGAAATCAGCCCCAGCATTTT. Translating gives CASSQERRAGDRNQPQHF.

In this sample, this clonotype turned up many times. The rearrangement uses TRBV5-1 and TRBJ2-5, with a possible D match to TRBD2 (5 bases). From germline, CDR1 is SGHRS and CDR2 YFSETQ. CDR3 length: 14 residues. V shed 4 bases and J shed 2 bases, with 12 bases lying between them. This chain's CDR3 is CASSAVGMQETQYF. As DNA, the CDR3 is TGCGCCAGCAGCGCGGTCGGGATGCAAGAGACCCAGTACTTC.

The chain has TRBV28 and TRBJ2-7; 7 nucleotides agree with TRBD2. The CDR3 covers 14 residues. Trimming removed 10 bases from V and 9 bases from J; junction bases left unmatched: 18. CDR1 is MDHEN and CDR2 is SYDVKM in the germline V gene. In nucleotides, the CDR3 is TGTGCCACGATCGCGGGGGACTCAATGATGGGGCAGTACTTC. It encodes CATIAGDSMMGQYF. Looking up the rest from reference TRBV28 and TRBJ2-7 gives the full variable domain: DVKVTQSSRYLVKRTGEKVFLECVQDMDHENMFWYRQDPGLGLRLIYFSYDVKMKEKGDIPEGYSVSREKKERFSLILESASTNQTSMYLCATIAGDSMMGQYFGPGTRLTVT.

The genes are TRBV28 and TRBJ1-3; 12 bases are shared with TRBD1. The CDR3 has 15 amino acids. The junction had 5 bases not matched to a gene; V was cut back by 6 bases and J by 5 bases. Germline V gene data show CDR1 as MDHEN and CDR2 as SYDVKM. CDR3 protein: CASRRGDRGRNTIYF. The DNA for the CDR3 is TGTGCCAGCAGACGGGGGGACAGGGGGCGAAACACCATATATTTT.

This clonotype has a handful of counts. The chain combines TRBV5-1 with TRBJ2-7; D perhaps matches TRBD1 (6 bases). Trimming took 0 bases from V and 1 from J, leaving 20 bases between them. CDR3 length: 18 residues. CDR1 is SGHRS and CDR2 is YFSETQ in the germline V gene. CDR3 sequence: CASSLAGGQSYLSYEQYF. The CDR3 coding sequence is TGCGCCAGCAGCTTGGCCGGAGGACAGAGTTACCTATCCTACGAGCAGTACTTC.

This clonotype has at least ten counts. The chain uses TRBV15 and TRBJ2-5; TRBD1 matches 7 bases. Looked up from germline, CDR1 is LNHNV and CDR2 is YYDKDF (reference sequence). This CDR3 is 16 amino acids long. Germline trimming cut 5 bases from V and 0 bases from J; bases unmatched to any gene: 9. CDR3 sequence: CATSGWDSANQETQYF. The CDR3 DNA is TGTGCCACCAGCGGTTGGGACAGCGCAAACCAAGAGACCCAGTACTTC.

The chain uses TRBV20-1 and TRBJ2-3; TRBD2 might be the D (7 bases). Deletions cut 6 bases from V and 3 bases from J, with 13 bases between. The CDR3 totals 13 residues. In germline, CDR1 is DFQATT, CDR2 SNEGSKA (reference sequence). The CDR3 DNA reads as TGCAGTGCCCAGGGAGGGGGAACAGATACGCAGTATTTT. The encoded protein is CSAQGGGTDTQYF.

This clonotype was seen more than once but under ten times. The rearrangement uses TRBV27 and TRBJ1-4; 7 bases line up with TRBD1. V was pared by 5 bases and J by 7 bases, with 13 bases of the junction left unmatched. This CDR3 comprises 16 residues. The germline V gene encodes CDR1 MNHEY and CDR2 SMNVEV (reference sequence). As DNA, the CDR3 is TGTGCCAGCAGTACTAATCGACAGGGTTCATTTGAAAAACTGTTTTTT. Amino acid sequence: CASSTNRQGSFEKLFF.

This clonotype was detected a few times. The chain is built from TRBV19 and TRBJ1-2, with TRBD1 identical over 9 bases. V was clipped by 9 bases and J by 8 bases; unmatched bases: 13. Germline V CDR1 and CDR2: LNHDA, SQIVND (reference sequence). CDR3 length: 14 amino acids. The CDR3 loop is CASTLWGTGKGYTF. Here the CDR3 DNA reads TGTGCCAGCACTCTTTGGGGGACAGGGAAGGGCTACACCTTC.

This clonotype occurred many times. The chain has TRBV5-4 and TRBJ1-1; D is uncertain. The germline V gene encodes CDR1 SGHNT and CDR2 YYREEE (reference sequence). The V end was cut by 3 bases, the J end by 0 bases, with 9 bases between. This CDR3 spans 14 amino acids. The CDR3 is CASSYEFMNTEAFF. The CDR3 nucleotides are TGTGCCAGCAGCTACGAGTTCATGAACACTGAAGCTTTCTTT.

This clonotype was counted at least ten times. The genes are TRBV6-5 and TRBJ2-3; 8 positions match TRBD2. The V segment lost 5 bases and the J segment 3 bases; nucleotides outside the gene matches: 10. The CDR3 loop spans 16 amino acids. Germline V gene data show CDR1 as MNHEY and CDR2 as SVGAGI. DNA of the CDR3: TGTGCCAGCAGTCAAAAAGCGGGGGCTCCGACAGATACGCAGTATTTT. Translation gives CASSQKAGAPTDTQYF.

The J gene is TRBJ1-1, the V gene TRBV6-2 or TRBV6-3; 10 positions match TRBD1. Trimming removed 6 bases from V and 4 bases from J; junction bases left unmatched: 5. In germline, CDR1 is MNHEY, CDR2 SVGEGT. This CDR3 is 14 amino acids long. The CDR3 here is CASSRQGAGTEAFF. CDR3 in DNA: TGTGCCAGCAGCCGACAGGGGGCTGGCACTGAAGCTTTCTTT.

This clonotype has a count of ten or more. The chain links TRBV7-6 to TRBJ2-1; D is unclear. The length of the CDR3 is 14 residues. Germline assignment: CDR1 SGHVS and CDR2 FNYEAQ. Trimming removed 2 bases at V and 5 bases at J, with 10 bases between. The CDR3 protein is CASSLRLGNNEQFF. The CDR3 DNA follows: TGTGCCAGCAGCTTAAGGCTAGGTAACAATGAGCAGTTCTTC.

The rearrangement uses TRBV4-2 and TRBJ2-3; 7 nucleotides line up with TRBD2. The CDR3 is made up of 14 amino acids. J was trimmed by 4 bases and V by 3 bases; bases with no gene match: 4. The germline V gene has CDR1 LGHNA and CDR2 YNFKEQ. The DNA of the CDR3 is TGTGCCAGCAGCCATGGGGGGGAGGCAGATACGCAGTATTTT. Residues: CASSHGGEADTQYF.

This clonotype was observed many times. This rearrangement joins TRBV7-6 to TRBJ2-7, with D maybe TRBD1 (6 bases). The CDR3 runs to 14 residues. The germline V and J ends were trimmed by 4 bases and 3 bases, with 13 bases remaining between them. CDR1 is SGHVS, CDR2 FNYEAQ, per germline. The chain's CDR3 is CASSSQGSGYEQYF. Here the CDR3 DNA reads TGTGCCAGCAGCTCGCAGGGGAGCGGCTACGAGCAGTACTTC.

This clonotype was counted many times. The rearrangement uses TRBV7-2 and TRBJ2-2; no definite D call. CDR1 SGHTA and CDR2 FQGNSA come from the germline V gene. V was clipped by 7 bases and J by 2 bases, with 11 bases between them. The CDR3 is 14 amino acids. The CDR3, as DNA: TGTGCCAGCACCCCTGGGTTAAACACCGGGGAGCTGTTTTTT. This encodes CASTPGLNTGELFF. The whole variable domain, filled in from reference TRBV7-2 and TRBJ2-2, reads GAGVSQSPSNKVTEKGKDVELRCDPISGHTALYWYRQSLGQGLEFLIYFQGNSAPDKSGLPSDRFSAERTGGSVSTLTIQRTQQEDSAVYLCASTPGLNTGELFFGEGSRLTVL.

The gene calls are TRBV12-3 or TRBV12-4 and TRBJ2-1; possible D gene TRBD2, 5 bases. The germline V and J ends were trimmed by 10 bases and 4 bases, with 17 bases remaining between them. CDR3 length: 14 amino acids. CDR3 in DNA: TGTGCCACCTTACGGGCTAGCCCGTACAATGAGCAGTTCTTC. Translated: CATLRASPYNEQFF.

The chain has TRBV7-9 and TRBJ2-1, with D unresolved. This CDR3 spans 13 amino acids. V was trimmed by 11 bases and J by 0 bases, leaving 11 bases between them. CDR1 SEHNR and CDR2 FQNEAQ come from the germline V gene (reference sequence). CDR3 bases: TGTGCCGCTGACATTATCTCCTACAATGAGCAGTTCTTC. Translating it yields CAADIISYNEQFF.

The chain uses TRBV4-1 and TRBJ2-7; 9 bases agree with TRBD1. V was pared by 1 base and J by 2 bases, with 6 bases of the junction left unmatched. Germline CDR1 and CDR2: MGHRA and YSYEKL. The CDR3 is 16 amino acids. CDR3 sequence: CASSQGPGQGTYEQYF. CDR3 DNA sequence: TGCGCCAGCAGCCAAGGTCCGGGACAGGGTACCTACGAGCAGTACTTC.

This clonotype was found many times. The chain carries TRBV20-1 and TRBJ2-5; 9 bases fit TRBD2. The CDR3 is made up of 14 amino acids. CDR1 is DFQATT, CDR2 SNEGSKA, per germline (reference sequence). Unmatched junction bases numbered 4, after V lost 5 bases and J lost 0 bases. CDR3 residues: CSAGGGANQETQYF. For the CDR3, the DNA is TGCAGTGCTGGCGGGGGGGCGAACCAAGAGACCCAGTACTTC.

This clonotype appeared many times. CDR3 DNA: TGTGCCAGCAGTAGACAGGGACTTCGCACAGATACGCAGTATTTT. Translation: CASSRQGLRTDTQYF. The V and J genes are TRBV6-1 and TRBJ2-3; D possibly corresponds to TRBD1 (7 bases). From germline, CDR1 is MNHNS and CDR2 SASEGT. Deletions cut 5 bases from V and 1 base from J, with 13 bases between. The CDR3 has 15 residues.